This T cell receptor (beta chain) was retrieved from a study of blood T cell repertoires in COVID-19. Study background: The United States, Italy and Spain provided the acute and convalescent COVID-19 samples. Sample material is recorded as cDNA or gDNA derived from T cells, B-cell-depleted T cells, or PBMCs.

Assay: immunoSEQ multiplex PCR; the TCRdb copy retains only in-frame clones and omits some. The sample carries about 130,000 clones, 85% recorded once. Sequencing was performed on peripheral blood. This sequence was found in an elderly man with active or convalescent COVID-19.

The CDR3 bases are TGTGCCAGCAGCCAAGGAGGGGGAGGGTGGACTGAAGCTTTCTTT. Translation: CASSQGGGGWTEAFF. V usage is TRBV4-2 and J usage is TRBJ1-1, with a possible D match to TRBD1 (6 bases). This CDR3 spans 15 amino acids. Per germline, CDR1 LGHNA and CDR2 YNFKEQ. V lost 1 base and J 5 bases, leaving 14 bases between the germline ends.